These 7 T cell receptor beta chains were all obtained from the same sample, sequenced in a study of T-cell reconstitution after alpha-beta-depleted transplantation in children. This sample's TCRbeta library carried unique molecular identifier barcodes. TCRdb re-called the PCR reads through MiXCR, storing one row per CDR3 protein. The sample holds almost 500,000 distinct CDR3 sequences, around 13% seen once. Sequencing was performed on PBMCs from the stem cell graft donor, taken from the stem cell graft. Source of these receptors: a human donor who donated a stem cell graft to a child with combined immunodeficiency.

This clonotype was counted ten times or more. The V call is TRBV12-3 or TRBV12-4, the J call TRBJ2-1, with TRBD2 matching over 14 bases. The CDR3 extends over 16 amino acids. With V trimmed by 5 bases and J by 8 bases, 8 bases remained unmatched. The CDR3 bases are TGTGCCAGCAGTGATGCAGGGACTAGCGGGAGCGATGAGCAGTTCTTC. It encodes CASSDAGTSGSDEQFF.

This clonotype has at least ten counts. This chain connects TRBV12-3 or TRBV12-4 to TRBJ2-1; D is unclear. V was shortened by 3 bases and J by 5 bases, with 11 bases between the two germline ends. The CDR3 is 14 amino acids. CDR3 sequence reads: CASSFNRPDNEQFF. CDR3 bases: TGTGCCAGCAGTTTTAACAGACCTGACAATGAGCAGTTCTTC.

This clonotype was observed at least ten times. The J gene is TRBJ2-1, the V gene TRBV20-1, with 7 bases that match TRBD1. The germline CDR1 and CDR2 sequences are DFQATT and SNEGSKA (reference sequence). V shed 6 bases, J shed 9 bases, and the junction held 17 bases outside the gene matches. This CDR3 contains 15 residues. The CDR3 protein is CSARRPGTDGGEQFF. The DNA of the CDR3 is TGCAGTGCAAGGAGACCCGGGACAGATGGGGGTGAGCAGTTCTTC.

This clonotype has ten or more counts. The CDR3 nucleotides read TGCGCCAGCAGCTTAAGGGAACCGAACACTGAAGCTTTCTTT. Its protein is CASSLREPNTEAFF. The rearrangement links TRBV5-1 to TRBJ1-1; D ambiguous. V lost 2 bases, J lost 1 base, and 9 bases lay in between. The CDR3 is 14 amino acids. Germline assignment: CDR1 SGHRS and CDR2 YFSETQ.

Here the CDR3 DNA reads TGCGCCAGCAGCTACCTCGGAGCCGGGGAGCTGTTTTTT. Translating gives CASSYLGAGELFF. This sequence joins TRBV5-1 and TRBJ2-2; no reliable D call. V lost 3 bases and J lost 6, with 9 bases in between. CDR1 is SGHRS and CDR2 is YFSETQ in the germline V gene. CDR3 length equals 13 residues.

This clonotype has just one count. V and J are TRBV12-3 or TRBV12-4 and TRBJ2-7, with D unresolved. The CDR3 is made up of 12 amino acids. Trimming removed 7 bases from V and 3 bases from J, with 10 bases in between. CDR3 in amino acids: CASKRYNYEQYF. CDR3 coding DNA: TGTGCCAGCAAACGATACAACTACGAGCAGTACTTC.

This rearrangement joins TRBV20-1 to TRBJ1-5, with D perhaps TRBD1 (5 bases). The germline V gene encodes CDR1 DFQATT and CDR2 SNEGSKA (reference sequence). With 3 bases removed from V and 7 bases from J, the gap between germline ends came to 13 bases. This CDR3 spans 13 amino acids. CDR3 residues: CSASMAGRQPQHF. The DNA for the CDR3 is TGCAGTGCTAGTATGGCAGGGCGGCAGCCCCAGCATTTT.